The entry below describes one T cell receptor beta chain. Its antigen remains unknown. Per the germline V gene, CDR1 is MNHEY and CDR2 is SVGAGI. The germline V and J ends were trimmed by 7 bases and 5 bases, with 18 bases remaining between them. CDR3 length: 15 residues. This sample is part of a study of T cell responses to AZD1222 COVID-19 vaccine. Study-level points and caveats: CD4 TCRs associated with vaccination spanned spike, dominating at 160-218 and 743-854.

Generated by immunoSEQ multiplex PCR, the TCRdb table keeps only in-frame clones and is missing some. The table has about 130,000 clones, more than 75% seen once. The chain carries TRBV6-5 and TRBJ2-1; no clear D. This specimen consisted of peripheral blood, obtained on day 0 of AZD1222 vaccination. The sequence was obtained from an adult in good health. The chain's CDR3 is CASTHDRAFDNEQFF. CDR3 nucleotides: TGTGCCAGCACCCACGACCGGGCTTTCGACAATGAGCAGTTCTTC.